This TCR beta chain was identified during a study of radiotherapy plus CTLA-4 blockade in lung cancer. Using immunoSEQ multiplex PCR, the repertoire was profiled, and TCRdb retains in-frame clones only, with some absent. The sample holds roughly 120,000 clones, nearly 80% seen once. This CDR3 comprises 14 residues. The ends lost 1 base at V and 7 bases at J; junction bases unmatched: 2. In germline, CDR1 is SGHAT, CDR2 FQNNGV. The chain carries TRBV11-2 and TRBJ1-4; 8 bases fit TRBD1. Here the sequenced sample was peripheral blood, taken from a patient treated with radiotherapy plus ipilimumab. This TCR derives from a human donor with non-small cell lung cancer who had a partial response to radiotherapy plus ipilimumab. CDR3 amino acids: CASSLAGGFEKLFF. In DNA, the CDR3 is TGTGCCAGCAGCTTAGCAGGGGGCTTTGAAAAACTGTTTTTT. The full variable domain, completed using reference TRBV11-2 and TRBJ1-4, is EAGVAQSPRYKIIEKRQSVAFWCNPISGHATLYWYQQILGQGPKLLIQFQNNGVVDDSQLPKDRFSAERLKGVDSTLKIQPAKLEDSAVYLCASSLAGGFEKLFFGSGTQLSVL.